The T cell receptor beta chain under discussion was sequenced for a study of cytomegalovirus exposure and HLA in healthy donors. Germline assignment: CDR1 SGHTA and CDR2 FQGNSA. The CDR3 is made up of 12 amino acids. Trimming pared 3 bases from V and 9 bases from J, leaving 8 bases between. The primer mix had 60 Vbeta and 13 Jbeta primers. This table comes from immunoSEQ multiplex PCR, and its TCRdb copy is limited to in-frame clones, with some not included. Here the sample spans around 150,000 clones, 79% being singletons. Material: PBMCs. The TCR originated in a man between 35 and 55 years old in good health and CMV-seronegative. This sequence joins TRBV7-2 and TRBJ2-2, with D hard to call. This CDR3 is CASSLAPRELFF. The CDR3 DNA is TGTGCCAGCAGCTTGGCCCCCCGGGAGCTGTTTTTT.